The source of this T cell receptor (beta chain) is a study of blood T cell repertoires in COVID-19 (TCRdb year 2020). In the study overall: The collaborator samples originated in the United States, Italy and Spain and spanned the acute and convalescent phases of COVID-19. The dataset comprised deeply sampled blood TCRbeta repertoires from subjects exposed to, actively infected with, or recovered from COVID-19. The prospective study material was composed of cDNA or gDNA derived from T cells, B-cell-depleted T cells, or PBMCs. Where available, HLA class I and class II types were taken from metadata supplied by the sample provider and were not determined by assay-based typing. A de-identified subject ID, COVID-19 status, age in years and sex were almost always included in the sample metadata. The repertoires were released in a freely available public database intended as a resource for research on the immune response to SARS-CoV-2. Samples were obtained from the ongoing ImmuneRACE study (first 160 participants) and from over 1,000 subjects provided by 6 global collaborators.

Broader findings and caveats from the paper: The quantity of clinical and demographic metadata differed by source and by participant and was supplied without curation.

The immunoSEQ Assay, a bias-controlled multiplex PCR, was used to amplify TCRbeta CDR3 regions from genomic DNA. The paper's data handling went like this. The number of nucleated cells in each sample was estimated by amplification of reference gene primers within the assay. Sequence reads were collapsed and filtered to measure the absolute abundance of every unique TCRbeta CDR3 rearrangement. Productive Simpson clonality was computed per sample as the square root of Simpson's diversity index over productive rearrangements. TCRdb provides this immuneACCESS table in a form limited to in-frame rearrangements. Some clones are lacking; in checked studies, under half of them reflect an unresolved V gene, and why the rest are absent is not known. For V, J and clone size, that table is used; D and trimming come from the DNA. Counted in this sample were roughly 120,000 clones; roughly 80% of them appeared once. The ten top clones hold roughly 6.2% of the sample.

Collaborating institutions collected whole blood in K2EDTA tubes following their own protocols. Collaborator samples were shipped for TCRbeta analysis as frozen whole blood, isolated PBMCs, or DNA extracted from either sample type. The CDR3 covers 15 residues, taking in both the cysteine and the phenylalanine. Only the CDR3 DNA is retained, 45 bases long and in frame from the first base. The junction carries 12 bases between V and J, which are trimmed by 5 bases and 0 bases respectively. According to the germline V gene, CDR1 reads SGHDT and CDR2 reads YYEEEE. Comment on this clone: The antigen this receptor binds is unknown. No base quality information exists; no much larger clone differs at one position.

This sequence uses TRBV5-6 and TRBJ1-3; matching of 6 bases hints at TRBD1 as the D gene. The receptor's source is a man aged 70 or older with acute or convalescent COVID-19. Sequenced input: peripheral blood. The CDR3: CASRRTGLSGNTIYF. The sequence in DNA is TGTGCCAGCAGACGTACAGGGCTCTCTGGAAACACCATATATTTT.